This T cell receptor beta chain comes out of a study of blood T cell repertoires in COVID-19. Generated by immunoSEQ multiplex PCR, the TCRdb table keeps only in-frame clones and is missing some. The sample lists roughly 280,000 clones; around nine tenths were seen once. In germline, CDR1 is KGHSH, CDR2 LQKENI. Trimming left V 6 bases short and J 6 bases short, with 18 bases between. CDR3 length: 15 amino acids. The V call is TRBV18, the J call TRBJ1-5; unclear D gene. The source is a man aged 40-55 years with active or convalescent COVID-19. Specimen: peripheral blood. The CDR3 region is CASSPGLEFGQPQHF. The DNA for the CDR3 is TGTGCCAGCTCCCCGGGTTTGGAGTTTGGTCAGCCCCAGCATTTT. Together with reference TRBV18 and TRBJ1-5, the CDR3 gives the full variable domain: NAGVMQNPRHLVRRRGQEARLRCSPMKGHSHVYWYRQLPEEGLKFMVYLQKENIIDESGMPKERFSAEFPKEGPSILRIQQVVRGDSAAYFCASSPGLEFGQPQHFGDGTRLSIL.